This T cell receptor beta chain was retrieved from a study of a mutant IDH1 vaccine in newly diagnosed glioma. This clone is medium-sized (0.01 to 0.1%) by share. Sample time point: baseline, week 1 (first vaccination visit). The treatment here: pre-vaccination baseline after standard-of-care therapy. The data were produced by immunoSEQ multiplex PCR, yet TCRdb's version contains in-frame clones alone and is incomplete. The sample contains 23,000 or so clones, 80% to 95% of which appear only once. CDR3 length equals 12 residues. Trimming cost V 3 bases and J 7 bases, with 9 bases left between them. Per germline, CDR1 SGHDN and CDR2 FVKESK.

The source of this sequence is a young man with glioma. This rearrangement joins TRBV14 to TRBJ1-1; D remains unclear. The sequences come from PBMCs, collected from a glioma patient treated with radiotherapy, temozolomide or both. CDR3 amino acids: CASSHDTVEAFF. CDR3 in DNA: TGTGCCAGCAGCCATGATACAGTTGAAGCTTTCTTT.